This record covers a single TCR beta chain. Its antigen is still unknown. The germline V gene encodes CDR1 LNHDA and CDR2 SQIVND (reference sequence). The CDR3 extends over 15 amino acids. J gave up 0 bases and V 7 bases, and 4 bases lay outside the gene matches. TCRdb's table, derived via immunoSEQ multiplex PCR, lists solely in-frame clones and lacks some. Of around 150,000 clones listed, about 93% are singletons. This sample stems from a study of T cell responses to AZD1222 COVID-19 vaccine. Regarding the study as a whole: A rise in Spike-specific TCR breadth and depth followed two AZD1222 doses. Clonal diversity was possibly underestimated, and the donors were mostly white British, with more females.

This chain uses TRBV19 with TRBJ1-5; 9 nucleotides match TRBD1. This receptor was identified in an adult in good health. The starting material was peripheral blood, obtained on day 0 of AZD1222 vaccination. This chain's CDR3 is CASTDRGYSNQPQHF. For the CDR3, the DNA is TGTGCCAGTACCGACAGGGGGTATAGCAATCAGCCCCAGCATTTT.